Sequencing of this T cell receptor (beta chain) was carried out in a study of cytomegalovirus exposure and HLA in healthy donors. Germline CDR1 reads SGHDN; CDR2 reads FVKESK. The V end was cut by 6 bases, the J end by 4 bases, with 16 bases between. This CDR3 is 15 amino acids long. Sequencing used immunoSEQ multiplex PCR; TCRdb keeps in-frame clones, though not all of them. This sample has about 160,000 clones; nearly 90% occur once, and the top ten carry around 3.8%. Sequences were obtained from PBMCs. V is TRBV14 and J is TRBJ2-1, with D possibly matching TRBD2 (6 bases). The source is a man younger than 30 in good health and CMV-seropositive. CDR3 protein: CASRKWSSGYNEQFF. The CDR3 DNA sequence: TGTGCCAGCAGGAAGTGGAGTAGCGGTTACAATGAGCAGTTCTTC.